Detailed here is one TCR beta chain. This clonotype appeared many times. Its cognate antigen has yet to be identified. Base qualities are missing; no much larger clone stands one base away. The TCR beta CDR3 regions were amplified from RNA transcripts. A first-round RT-PCR of the TCR CDR3 used the HTBI primer set with the Qiagen OneStep RT-PCR kit. Libraries were constructed in a second round of multiplex PCR, after which size selection and purification were carried out. Sequencing of the libraries was done on an Illumina HiSeq2000 using paired-end 100 bp reads. The paper's data handling went like this. SOAPnuke was used to process the raw data, removing reads that contained adapters or uncalled bases, had a mean Phred below 15, or lacked an exact match to the constant primer or identifier. High-quality paired reads were merged using COPE v1.2.5, and each unique nucleotide sequence was defined as a clonotype. Clonotypes were aligned to IMGT TRBV, TRBD and TRBJ reference segments using MiTCR v1.1. The analysis included only V-J combinations with a frequency above 0.0001, which together covered over 98% of the repertoires. The TCS score was defined as the ratio of F50 (clonal expansion) to E x V (chaos), calculated using BLOSUM62-based TCRdist between CDR3 peptides within each V-J. Welch's t-statistics and random forest reduced approximately 520 V-J features to roughly 13, which were used in a naive Bayes classifier (R e1071). TCRdb's own reprocessing of the public reads used fastp at Q25 and MiXCR and kept productive beta chains. Duplicate CDR3 protein sequences are folded into a single record with the most common DNA and genes. Here the V and J calls rest on TCRdb's processing, not on the authors' analysis. The table for this sample lists fewer than 700,000 distinct CDR3 sequences; around 15% of them were counted only once. The ten largest account for around 3.9% of the sample.

Stable Graves' hyperthyroidism was defined as no progression to ophthalmopathy during 18 months of follow-up. Hyperthyroidism patients were newly diagnosed, had a disease duration of under 2 months, and were aged 18 to 65 years. Patients with uncontrolled infections, other autoimmune diseases, pregnancy or lactation were excluded. Clinical symptoms, serum thyroxine and TRAb, thyroid ultrasound, and orbital computed tomography formed the basis for the diagnoses. PBMCs were isolated from more than 8 ml of fresh peripheral blood by Ficoll-Paque density gradient centrifugation. Trizol reagent was used to extract total RNA, and RNA quality was then checked on an Agilent 2100 Bioanalyzer. These data come from a study of T cells in Graves' hyperthyroidism and ophthalmopathy (dated by TCRdb to about 2019). Background for the entire study: Peripheral blood was sampled at the time of initial diagnosis, prior to any treatment. TCR V-J signatures able to tell the groups apart were searched for in a discovery cohort of 100 patients, of whom 43 had Graves' ophthalmopathy and 57 had stable Graves' hyperthyroidism. After sampling, hyperthyroidism patients received methimazole starting at 30 mg daily, and ophthalmopathy patients received high-dose intravenous methylprednisolone. According to the paper, TCR Vbeta CDR3 sequencing was carried out on more than 120 peripheral blood samples, which came from over 40 ophthalmopathy, around 75 hyperthyroidism and roughly 17 progressor patients. The study also compared thyroid tissue and blood T-cell repertoires from roughly six Graves' hyperthyroidism patients. Prospective prediction of ophthalmopathy was tested in an independent validation cohort consisting of 18 hyperthyroidism patients and approximately 16 patients who later progressed to ophthalmopathy. The 100 or so discovery patients were randomly divided into training and test sets at a 7:3 ratio.

What the study reported, not specific to this receptor: Ophthalmopathy was separated from stable hyperthyroidism by a 13 V-J signature model, with around 90% sensitivity and roughly 81% specificity obtained in cross-validation and 80%/75% obtained in testing. No statistical method was used to fix the sample size in advance, and group allocation was not hidden from the investigators. Blood samples also contained most of the expanded thyroid clonotypes (frequency above 0.001), which suggests that blood repertoires may reflect thyroid immune responses. In validation, progression to ophthalmopathy was predicted by the model with 70% to 71% sensitivity and roughly 76% specificity, a median of about 6 months before onset.

V loses 6 bases of germline sequence and J loses 0 bases, and the interval between the two ends is 10 bases. Via the germline V gene, CDR1 is SGHTA and CDR2 FQGTGA. The CDR3 contains 14 residues, cysteine and phenylalanine counted. Just the 42-base CDR3 DNA is kept, in frame starting at base 1. This chain joins TRBV7-3 to TRBJ2-3; the D gene is not confidently resolved. The sequenced sample consisted of blood. This TCR came from a woman aged 25 to 39 with Graves' hyperthyroidism. The CDR3 in this case is CASSPGASTDTQYF. The nucleotide sequence reads as follows: TGTGCCAGCAGTCCGGGTGCTAGCACAGATACGCAGTATTTT. Reference TRBV7-3 and TRBJ2-3 genes cover what lies past the CDR3, so the full variable domain is GAGVSQTPSNKVTEKGKYVELRCDPISGHTALYWYRQSLGQGPEFLIYFQGTGAADDSGLPNDRFFAVRPEGSVSTLKIQRTERGDSAVYLCASSPGASTDTQYFGPGTRLTVL.